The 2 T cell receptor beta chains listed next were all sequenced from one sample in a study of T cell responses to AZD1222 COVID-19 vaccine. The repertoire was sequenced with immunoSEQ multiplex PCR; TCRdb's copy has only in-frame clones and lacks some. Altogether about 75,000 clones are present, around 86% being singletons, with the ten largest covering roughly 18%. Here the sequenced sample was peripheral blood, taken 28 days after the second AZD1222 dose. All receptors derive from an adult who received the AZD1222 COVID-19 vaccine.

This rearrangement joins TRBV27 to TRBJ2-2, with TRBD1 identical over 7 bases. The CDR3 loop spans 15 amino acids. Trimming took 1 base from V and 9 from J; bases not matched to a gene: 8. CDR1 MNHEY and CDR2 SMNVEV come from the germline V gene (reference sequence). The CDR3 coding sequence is TGTGCCAGCAGTTTATTCGGCCAGGGGGTCAGGGAGCTGTTTTTT. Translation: CASSLFGQGVRELFF.

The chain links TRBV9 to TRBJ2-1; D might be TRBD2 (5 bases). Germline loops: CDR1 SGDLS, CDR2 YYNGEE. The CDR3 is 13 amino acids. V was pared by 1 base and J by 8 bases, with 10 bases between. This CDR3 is CASSVRFGDEQFF. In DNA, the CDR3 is TGTGCCAGCAGCGTAAGGTTCGGGGATGAGCAGTTCTTC. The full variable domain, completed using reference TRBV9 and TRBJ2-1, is DSGVTQTPKHLITATGQRVTLRCSPRSGDLSVYWYQQSLDQGLQFLIQYYNGEERAKGNILERFSAQQFPDLHSELNLSSLELGDSALYFCASSVRFGDEQFFGPGTRLTVL.